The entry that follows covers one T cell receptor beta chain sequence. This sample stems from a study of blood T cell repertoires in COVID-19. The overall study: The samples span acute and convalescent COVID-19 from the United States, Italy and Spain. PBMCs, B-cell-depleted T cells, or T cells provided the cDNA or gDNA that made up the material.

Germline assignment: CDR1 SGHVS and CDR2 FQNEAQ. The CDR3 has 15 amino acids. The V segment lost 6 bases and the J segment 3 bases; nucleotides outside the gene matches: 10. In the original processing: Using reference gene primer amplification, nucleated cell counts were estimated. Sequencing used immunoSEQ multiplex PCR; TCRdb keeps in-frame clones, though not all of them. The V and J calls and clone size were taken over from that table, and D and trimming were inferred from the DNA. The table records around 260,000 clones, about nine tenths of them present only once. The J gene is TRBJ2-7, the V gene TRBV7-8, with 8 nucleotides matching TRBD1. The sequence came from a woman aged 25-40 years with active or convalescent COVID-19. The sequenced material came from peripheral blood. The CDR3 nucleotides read TGTGCCAGCAGACGCGACAGGGGTGTTTTCTACGAGCAGTACTTC. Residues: CASRRDRGVFYEQYF.